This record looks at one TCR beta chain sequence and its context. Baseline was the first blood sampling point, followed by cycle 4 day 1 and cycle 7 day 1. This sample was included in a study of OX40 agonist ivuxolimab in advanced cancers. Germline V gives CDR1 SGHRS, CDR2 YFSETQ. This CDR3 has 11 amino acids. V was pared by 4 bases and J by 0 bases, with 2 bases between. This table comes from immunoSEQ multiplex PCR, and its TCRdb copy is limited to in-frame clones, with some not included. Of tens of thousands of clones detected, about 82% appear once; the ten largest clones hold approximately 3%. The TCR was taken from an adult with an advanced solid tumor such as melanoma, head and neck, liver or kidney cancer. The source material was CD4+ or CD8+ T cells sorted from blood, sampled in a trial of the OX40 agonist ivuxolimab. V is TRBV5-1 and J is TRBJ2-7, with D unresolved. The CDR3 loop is CASSPSYEQYF. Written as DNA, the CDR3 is TGCGCCAGCAGCCCCTCCTACGAGCAGTACTTC.